This T cell receptor (beta chain) came from a study of OX40 agonist ivuxolimab in advanced cancers. This table comes from immunoSEQ multiplex PCR, and its TCRdb copy is limited to in-frame clones, with some not included. The sample records 100,000 or so clones, 75% to 95% being singletons. There are 17 residues in the CDR3. Losses at the gene ends were 1 base for V and 7 bases for J; bases not matched to a gene: 12. Germline CDR1 MGHRA, CDR2 YSYEKL. This sequence joins TRBV4-1 and TRBJ2-4; 8 bases agree with TRBD2. This receptor was identified in an adult with an advanced solid tumor such as melanoma, head and neck, liver or kidney cancer. The specimen comprised CD4+ or CD8+ T cells sorted from blood, sampled in a trial of the OX40 agonist ivuxolimab. CDR3 in amino acids: CASSQGLAGPKGNIQYF. CDR3 nucleotides: TGCGCCAGCAGCCAAGGGTTAGCGGGGCCCAAGGGTAACATTCAGTACTTC.